Sequencing of this TCR beta chain was carried out in a study of cytomegalovirus exposure and HLA in healthy donors. Study details: HLA-typed donors contributed approximately 86 million unique TCRs, which were held in an early data release.

On this clone itself: Antigen unknown.

With 5 bases clipped from V and 4 bases from J, the junction kept 14 bases outside the gene matches. Germline values: CDR1 SEHNR, CDR2 FQNEAQ (reference sequence). CDR3 size: 17 residues. Vbeta (60) and Jbeta (13) primers were used in the PCR. Here immunoSEQ multiplex PCR was the method, and the copy in TCRdb shows in-frame clones only, minus some. The sample lists some 120,000 clones, 77% seen once, with approximately 3.7% in the top ten. Study-level results: An ancestry cluster, one associated with Asian ancestry, reportedly showed fewer N-insertions than the roughly 670-donor mean in a later analysis. The productive fraction for most TCR beta V segments was about 87% or about 30% in an earlier analysis. Association of approximately 18,000 TCR beta sequences with HLA alleles was found at 0.05 false discovery rate in a later analysis.

This chain uses TRBV7-9 with TRBJ1-1; 9 nucleotides agree with TRBD1. The sample taken for sequencing was PBMCs. This TCR came from a human donor in good health. Here the CDR3 reads CASSQGQGKGIVTEAFF. The CDR3 DNA sequence: TGTGCCAGCAGCCAAGGACAGGGGAAGGGTATAGTCACTGAAGCTTTCTTT. Full variable domain (rest looked up from reference TRBV7-9 and TRBJ1-1): DTGVSQNPRHKITKRGQNVTFRCDPISEHNRLYWYRQTLGQGPEFLTYFQNEAQLEKSRLLSDRFSAERPKGSFSTLEIQRTEQGDSAMYLCASSQGQGKGIVTEAFFGQGTRLTVV.